This is a list of T cell receptor beta chains from one sample in a study of OX40 agonist ivuxolimab in advanced cancers. TCRdb keeps only in-frame clones here, not all; method: immunoSEQ multiplex PCR. The sample carries about 83,000 clones, 84% recorded once. The specimen was CD4+ or CD8+ T cells sorted from blood, collected in a trial of the OX40 agonist ivuxolimab. All receptors derive from an adult with an advanced solid tumor such as melanoma, head and neck, liver or kidney cancer. Each CDR3 is given with its conserved first and last residue. Fields, in order: CDR3 protein, CDR3 DNA, clone size, D gene, J gene, V gene. The D gene is left open where the match is weak. Clone size appears in some rows only: once, few, many, or a class for an expanded clone.

cdr3_aa: CSVDRGNQETQYF
cdr3_nt: TGCAGCGTTGACAGGGGGAACCAAGAGACCCAGTACTTC
clone_size: few
d_call: TRBD1
j_call: TRBJ2-5
v_call: TRBV29-1

cdr3_aa: CASSSTRQVRNREQYF
cdr3_nt: TGTGCCAGCAGTTCGACCAGACAGGTTAGGAATCGCGAGCAGTACTTC
clone_size: -
d_call: -
j_call: TRBJ2-7
v_call: TRBV28

cdr3_aa: CASSPPQGTWGQETQYF
cdr3_nt: TGTGCCAGCTCACCCCCCCAGGGAACGTGGGGCCAAGAGACCCAGTACTTC
clone_size: -
d_call: -
j_call: TRBJ2-5
v_call: TRBV18

cdr3_aa: CASLTSGGWDTQYF
cdr3_nt: TGTGCCAGCCTGACTAGCGGGGGGTGGGATACGCAGTATTTT
clone_size: -
d_call: TRBD2
j_call: TRBJ2-3
v_call: TRBV5-6

cdr3_aa: CASSFTLSYDTQYF
cdr3_nt: TGTGCCAGCAGTTTTACCCTATCATATGATACGCAGTATTTT
clone_size: -
d_call: -
j_call: TRBJ2-3
v_call: TRBV27

cdr3_aa: CASSLQGDSYEQYF
cdr3_nt: TGTGCCAGCAGCTTGCAGGGGGACTCCTACGAGCAGTACTTC
clone_size: -
d_call: TRBD1
j_call: TRBJ2-7
v_call: TRBV7-2

cdr3_aa: CASSPTINEQFF
cdr3_nt: TGCGCCAGCAGCCCAACGATTAATGAGCAGTTCTTC
clone_size: -
d_call: -
j_call: TRBJ2-1
v_call: TRBV4-1

cdr3_aa: CASSDRSGTSTDTQYF
cdr3_nt: TGTGCCAGCAGCGACCGGTCGGGGACTAGCACAGATACGCAGTATTTT
clone_size: -
d_call: -
j_call: TRBJ2-3
v_call: TRBV9

cdr3_aa: CASSYSDRVNTGELFF
cdr3_nt: TGTGCCAGCAGTTACTCCGACAGGGTTAACACCGGGGAGCTGTTTTTT
clone_size: -
d_call: TRBD1
j_call: TRBJ2-2
v_call: TRBV6-5

cdr3_aa: CASSPGGVSTEAFF
cdr3_nt: TGTGCCAGCAGTCCAGGGGGCGTGAGTACTGAAGCTTTCTTT
clone_size: -
d_call: TRBD1
j_call: TRBJ1-1
v_call: TRBV5-4

cdr3_aa: CASILGADTTGELFF
cdr3_nt: TGTGCCAGCATCCTAGGGGCAGACACCACCGGGGAGCTGTTTTTT
clone_size: few
d_call: -
j_call: TRBJ2-2
v_call: TRBV2

cdr3_aa: CAISELAGGFRETQYF
cdr3_nt: TGTGCCATCAGTGAACTAGCGGGGGGCTTTCGAGAGACCCAGTACTTC
clone_size: -
d_call: TRBD2
j_call: TRBJ2-5
v_call: TRBV10-3

cdr3_aa: CASSDSIVWRLENQPQHF
cdr3_nt: TGTGCCAGCAGTGACTCGATTGTTTGGAGGTTGGAAAATCAGCCCCAGCATTTT
clone_size: -
d_call: -
j_call: TRBJ1-5
v_call: TRBV6-4

cdr3_aa: CASRLGGIISDGYTF
cdr3_nt: TGTGCCAGCCGATTGGGGGGGATAATCAGTGATGGCTACACCTTC
clone_size: -
d_call: -
j_call: TRBJ1-2
v_call: TRBV19

cdr3_aa: CAISYRDGETQYF
cdr3_nt: TGTGCCATCAGTTATAGGGACGGTGAGACCCAGTACTTC
clone_size: -
d_call: -
j_call: TRBJ2-5
v_call: TRBV10-3

cdr3_aa: CASSLEVLGGSEAFF
cdr3_nt: TGCGCCAGCAGCTTGGAGGTATTGGGAGGAAGTGAAGCTTTCTTT
clone_size: -
d_call: -
j_call: TRBJ1-1
v_call: TRBV5-1

cdr3_aa: CASSRGAGDQPQHF
cdr3_nt: TGTGCCAGCAGCAGGGGGGCGGGGGATCAGCCCCAGCATTTT
clone_size: -
d_call: -
j_call: TRBJ1-5
v_call: TRBV11-2

cdr3_aa: CASGYNVPYEQYF
cdr3_nt: TGTGCCAGTGGATACAACGTGCCCTACGAGCAGTACTTC
clone_size: once
d_call: -
j_call: TRBJ2-7
v_call: TRBV19

cdr3_aa: CASSFGREGGNTIYF
cdr3_nt: TGCGCCAGCAGCTTTGGCAGGGAAGGTGGAAACACCATATATTTT
clone_size: -
d_call: -
j_call: TRBJ1-3
v_call: TRBV5-1

cdr3_aa: CASSGGQGSPLHF
cdr3_nt: TGCGCCAGCAGTGGAGGGCAGGGGTCACCCCTCCACTTT
clone_size: few
d_call: -
j_call: TRBJ1-6
v_call: TRBV10-2

cdr3_aa: CASSLETGGPPCYTF
cdr3_nt: TGTGCCAGCAGCTTAGAAACAGGGGGTCCCCCATGCTACACCTTC
clone_size: -
d_call: TRBD1
j_call: TRBJ1-2
v_call: TRBV7-2

cdr3_aa: CASSRGLYNEQFF
cdr3_nt: TGTGCCAGCAGCCGGGGACTTTACAATGAGCAGTTCTTC
clone_size: -
d_call: -
j_call: TRBJ2-1
v_call: TRBV7-3

cdr3_aa: CASSLAPGGTRVNQPQHF
cdr3_nt: TGTGCCAGCAGCTTAGCGCCAGGGGGGACAAGGGTCAATCAGCCCCAGCATTTT
clone_size: -
d_call: TRBD1
j_call: TRBJ1-5
v_call: TRBV7-6

cdr3_aa: CSVARTPNTEAFF
cdr3_nt: TGCAGCGTTGCACGGACCCCTAACACTGAAGCTTTCTTT
clone_size: -
d_call: -
j_call: TRBJ1-1
v_call: TRBV29-1

cdr3_aa: CASSPPAGDTEAFF
cdr3_nt: TGTGCCAGCAGCCCCCCGGCGGGTGACACTGAAGCTTTCTTT
clone_size: -
d_call: -
j_call: TRBJ1-1
v_call: TRBV5-4

cdr3_aa: CASSLGDRAAWTF
cdr3_nt: TGCGCCAGCAGCTTGGGGGACAGGGCCGCATGGACCTTC
clone_size: few
d_call: TRBD1
j_call: TRBJ1-2
v_call: TRBV5-1

cdr3_aa: CASSLGQSYEQYF
cdr3_nt: TGTGCCAGCAGCTTGGGACAGTCCTACGAGCAGTACTTC
clone_size: -
d_call: TRBD1
j_call: TRBJ2-7
v_call: TRBV6-5

cdr3_aa: CASNRGGSPSYEQYF
cdr3_nt: TGTGCCAGCAACAGAGGGGGATCTCCTTCCTACGAGCAGTACTTC
clone_size: -
d_call: -
j_call: TRBJ2-7
v_call: TRBV28

cdr3_aa: CASSLEGTGTMNTEAFF
cdr3_nt: TGTGCCAGCAGTTTAGAGGGGACAGGGACCATGAACACTGAAGCTTTCTTT
clone_size: -
d_call: TRBD1
j_call: TRBJ1-1
v_call: TRBV27

cdr3_aa: CASSILGPDPEQYF
cdr3_nt: TGTGCCAGCAGCATCCTCGGGCCCGACCCCGAGCAGTACTTC
clone_size: -
d_call: -
j_call: TRBJ2-7
v_call: TRBV11-1

cdr3_aa: CASRYTGTGTYEQYF
cdr3_nt: TGCGCCAGCAGATACACCGGGACAGGGACCTACGAGCAGTACTTC
clone_size: -
d_call: TRBD1
j_call: TRBJ2-7
v_call: TRBV5-1

cdr3_aa: CATSLGGKGTEAFF
cdr3_nt: TGTGCCACCTCTCTGGGAGGGAAGGGCACTGAAGCTTTCTTT
clone_size: -
d_call: -
j_call: TRBJ1-1
v_call: TRBV18

cdr3_aa: CASSTRGGAEAFF
cdr3_nt: TGTGCCAGCAGCACTCGCGGGGGCGCTGAAGCTTTCTTT
clone_size: -
d_call: -
j_call: TRBJ1-1
v_call: TRBV27

cdr3_aa: CASSFGGSSSYNSPLHF
cdr3_nt: TGTGCCAGCAGCTTTGGAGGATCAAGCTCCTATAATTCACCCCTCCACTTT
clone_size: -
d_call: -
j_call: TRBJ1-6
v_call: TRBV11-2

cdr3_aa: CASSLRIPGHSNTEAFF
cdr3_nt: TGTGCCAGCAGTTTACGGATTCCGGGACACTCGAACACTGAAGCTTTCTTT
clone_size: -
d_call: -
j_call: TRBJ1-1
v_call: TRBV27

cdr3_aa: CASSLAPTVINEQFF
cdr3_nt: TGTGCCAGCAGCTTAGCTCCGACAGTCATTAATGAGCAGTTCTTC
clone_size: -
d_call: -
j_call: TRBJ2-1
v_call: TRBV7-2

cdr3_aa: CASSLQGTDTQYF
cdr3_nt: TGTGCCAGCAGTTTACAGGGAACAGATACGCAGTATTTT
clone_size: -
d_call: -
j_call: TRBJ2-3
v_call: TRBV28

cdr3_aa: CASNDQGPYYEQYF
cdr3_nt: TGTGCCAGCAACGATCAGGGGCCGTACTACGAGCAGTACTTC
clone_size: -
d_call: -
j_call: TRBJ2-7
v_call: TRBV7-3

cdr3_aa: CASSSGTSGGNVQFF
cdr3_nt: TGCGCCAGCAGCTCCGGGACTAGCGGGGGGAATGTGCAGTTCTTC
clone_size: -
d_call: TRBD2
j_call: TRBJ2-1
v_call: TRBV5-1

cdr3_aa: CASSSTVNTEAFF
cdr3_nt: TGTGCCAGTAGCTCGACAGTGAACACTGAAGCTTTCTTT
clone_size: -
d_call: -
j_call: TRBJ1-1
v_call: TRBV19

cdr3_aa: CASSSSYRNEKLFF
cdr3_nt: TGTGCCAGCAGTTCCTCGTACCGTAACGAAAAACTGTTTTTT
clone_size: -
d_call: -
j_call: TRBJ1-4
v_call: TRBV6-1

cdr3_aa: CASSTQGGGHINYGYTF
cdr3_nt: TGTGCCAGTAGTACTCAAGGAGGAGGACACATTAACTATGGCTACACCTTC
clone_size: -
d_call: -
j_call: TRBJ1-2
v_call: TRBV19

cdr3_aa: CASSLGGFGKNIQYF
cdr3_nt: TGTGCCAGCAGCTTGGGCGGGTTCGGCAAAAACATTCAGTACTTC
clone_size: -
d_call: -
j_call: TRBJ2-4
v_call: TRBV5-4

cdr3_aa: CATTREGTYGYTF
cdr3_nt: TGTGCCACTACAAGGGAAGGGACCTATGGCTACACCTTC
clone_size: -
d_call: -
j_call: TRBJ1-2
v_call: TRBV6-5

cdr3_aa: CASSPQGARDTQYF
cdr3_nt: TGTGCCAGTAGTCCACAGGGGGCGAGGGATACGCAGTATTTT
clone_size: -
d_call: TRBD1
j_call: TRBJ2-3
v_call: TRBV19

cdr3_aa: CASSSGTEGTEAFF
cdr3_nt: TGCGCCAGCAGCTCCGGGACCGAGGGCACTGAAGCTTTCTTT
clone_size: -
d_call: -
j_call: TRBJ1-1
v_call: TRBV5-1

cdr3_aa: CASRESGLLGGETQYF
cdr3_nt: TGTGCCAGCAGAGAGTCCGGGCTCCTCGGAGGGGAGACCCAGTACTTC
clone_size: -
d_call: -
j_call: TRBJ2-5
v_call: TRBV27

cdr3_aa: CASSSGSSSYNSPLHF
cdr3_nt: TGTGCCAGCAGCTCCGGATCTAGCTCCTATAATTCACCCCTCCACTTT
clone_size: -
d_call: -
j_call: TRBJ1-6
v_call: TRBV7-2

cdr3_aa: CASSRETYEQYF
cdr3_nt: TGTGCCAGCAGTCGGGAAACCTACGAGCAGTACTTC
clone_size: -
d_call: -
j_call: TRBJ2-7
v_call: TRBV6-5

cdr3_aa: CASSQGMNYGYTF
cdr3_nt: TGTGCCAGCAGCCAGGGGATGAACTATGGCTACACCTTC
clone_size: -
d_call: -
j_call: TRBJ1-2
v_call: TRBV7-9

cdr3_aa: CASSPQTGTASVYEQYF
cdr3_nt: TGTGCCAGCAGCCCGCAAACCGGGACAGCCTCGGTCTACGAGCAGTACTTC
clone_size: few
d_call: TRBD1
j_call: TRBJ2-7
v_call: TRBV4-2

cdr3_aa: CASSPGLAVTGELFF
cdr3_nt: TGTGCCAGCAGCCCGGGACTAGCGGTGACCGGGGAGCTGTTTTTT
clone_size: few
d_call: TRBD2
j_call: TRBJ2-2
v_call: TRBV7-3

cdr3_aa: CATGEGTSPYGYTF
cdr3_nt: TGTGCCACTGGAGAGGGTACTAGCCCCTATGGCTACACCTTC
clone_size: few
d_call: -
j_call: TRBJ1-2
v_call: TRBV28

cdr3_aa: CASRGYSGANVLTF
cdr3_nt: TGTGCCAGTCGGGGGTACTCTGGGGCCAACGTCCTGACTTTC
clone_size: -
d_call: -
j_call: TRBJ2-6
v_call: TRBV19

cdr3_aa: CASSLGQGGNQPQHF
cdr3_nt: TGCGCCAGCAGCTTGGGACAGGGGGGGAATCAGCCCCAGCATTTT
clone_size: -
d_call: TRBD1
j_call: TRBJ1-5
v_call: TRBV5-1